The 16 T cell receptor beta chains reported below all come from one sample, sequenced in a study of breast tumors, draining lymph nodes, adjacent tissues. Breast cancer patients provided tissue from their axillary draining lymph nodes. Each CDR3 protein is one row after TCRdb ran MiXCR on the multiplex PCR reads. The data show about 140,000 distinct CDR3 sequences, about 33% seen once. Sequences were obtained from axillary lymph node tissue. These receptors were obtained from a female donor with breast cancer. Some clones in this sample may be carry-over from other donors' samples.

The gene calls are TRBV7-7 and TRBJ1-4; D unresolved. This CDR3 comprises 13 residues. Germline V CDR1 and CDR2: SSHAT, FNYEAQ (reference sequence). The chain's CDR3 is CARSPGPNEKLFF. CDR3 bases: TGTGCTCGCAGCCCCGGACCCAATGAAAAACTGTTTTTT.

This clonotype was recorded at least ten times. The chain joins TRBV6-2 or TRBV6-3 to TRBJ2-7; the D is unclear. Trimming took 2 bases from V and 10 from J, leaving 9 bases between them. From germline, CDR1 is MNHEY and CDR2 SVGEGT. This CDR3 is 11 amino acids long. In DNA form, the CDR3 reads TGTGCCAGCAGTTACGGCGGCGGACAGTACGTC. Protein product: CASSYGGGQYV.

This clonotype was seen repeatedly, ten times or more. The chain uses TRBV28 and TRBJ2-7, with D perhaps TRBD2 (5 bases). CDR1 is MDHEN and CDR2 is SYDVKM in the germline V gene. Trimming cost V 6 bases and J 4 bases, with 13 bases left between them. This CDR3 is 13 amino acids long. Here the CDR3 reads CASSFPGVYEQYF. Written as DNA, the CDR3 is TGTGCCAGCAGCTTTCCCGGGGTATACGAGCAGTACTTC.

The V and J genes are TRBV7-9 and TRBJ1-1; TRBD1 might be the D (5 bases). Trimming cost V 6 bases and J 1 base, with 18 bases left between them. The CDR3 runs 16 residues. The germline V gene encodes CDR1 SEHNR and CDR2 FQNEAQ (reference sequence). This CDR3 reads CASSYDVGASNTEAFF. The CDR3 DNA is TGTGCCAGCAGTTACGACGTAGGGGCTTCGAACACTGAAGCTTTCTTT. The entire variable domain, with the rest obtained from reference TRBV7-9 and TRBJ1-1, is as follows: DTGVSQNPRHKITKRGQNVTFRCDPISEHNRLYWYRQTLGQGPEFLTYFQNEAQLEKSRLLSDRFSAERPKGSFSTLEIQRTEQGDSAMYLCASSYDVGASNTEAFFGQGTRLTVV.

The V and J genes are TRBV28 and TRBJ2-5; 7 nucleotides agree with TRBD2. The CDR3 totals 15 residues. Trimming cost V 3 bases and J 4 bases; bases outside gene matches: 8. Germline CDR1 MDHEN, CDR2 SYDVKM. The CDR3 nucleotides read TGTGCCAGCAGTTTTGGCGGCGCGGGGGTAGAGACCCAGTACTTC. Protein: CASSFGGAGVETQYF.

Many counts were recorded for this clonotype. CDR3 bases: TGTGCCAGCAGCGCCGGGACAGGGGGTCCTACTGAGCAGTTCTTC. It specifies CASSAGTGGPTEQFF. V is TRBV3-1 and J is TRBJ2-1; 11 bases align to TRBD1. The germline V gene has CDR1 LGHDT and CDR2 YNNKEL (reference sequence). The CDR3 contains 15 residues. The trim removed 5 bases at V and 9 bases at J, leaving 9 bases unmatched.

The J gene is TRBJ1-2, the V gene TRBV10-3; the D gene is possibly TRBD1 (6 bases). Germline lookup yields CDR1 ENHRY and CDR2 SYGVKD. V was cut by 10 bases and J by 7 bases, with 16 bases left in between. The length of the CDR3 is 12 residues. CDR3 region: CATSGAAVGYTF. CDR3 in DNA: TGTGCCACCTCGGGGGCGGCGGTTGGCTACACCTTC.

This clonotype was seen at least ten times. The chain couples TRBV29-1 to TRBJ1-5; 9 nucleotides agree with TRBD1. In germline, CDR1 is SQVTM, CDR2 ANQGSEA. V was pared by 4 bases and J by 4 bases, with 2 bases of the junction left unmatched. The CDR3 loop spans 13 amino acids. For the CDR3, the DNA is TGCAGCGTTGGACAGGGGGAAAATCAGCCCCAGCATTTT. Its translation is CSVGQGENQPQHF.

This clonotype was recorded at least ten times. CDR3 sequence (DNA): TGTGCCAGCAGCTTAGGGGGTCAGAGCACAGATACGCAGTATTTT. It translates to CASSLGGQSTDTQYF. The chain carries TRBV7-6 and TRBJ2-3; D unclear. The germline V gene has CDR1 SGHVS and CDR2 FNYEAQ. The CDR3 consists of 15 residues. The ends were cut back, 1 base at V and 0 bases at J, with 8 bases in the middle.

The sample holds many counts of this clonotype. The chain uses TRBV24-1 and TRBJ2-2, with D possibly being TRBD1 (6 bases). The germline gives CDR1 KGHDR, CDR2 SFDVKD. V was cut by 4 bases and J by 3 bases, with 17 bases left in between. This CDR3 spans 17 amino acids. CDR3 region: CATSDPSLGAYTGELFF. DNA of the CDR3: TGTGCCACCAGTGACCCCTCGCTGGGGGCCTACACCGGGGAGCTGTTTTTT.

Comments on this clonotype: The conserved final phenylalanine or tryptophan is absent from the CDR3, which likely points to a read error. V and J are TRBV9 and TRBJ1-1, with D perhaps matching TRBD1 (6 bases). V lost 0 bases, J lost 4 bases, and 22 bases lay in between. CDR3 length: 18 residues. In germline, CDR1 is SGDLS, CDR2 YYNGEE. The CDR3 sequence is CASSVVGGEGEGTTEAFV. CDR3 nucleotides: TGTGCCAGCAGCGTAGTCGGGGGCGAGGGGGAAGGGACCACTGAAGCTTTCGTT.

This clonotype was seen repeatedly, ten times or more. Possible read error: a much larger clone is one base away. V is TRBV6-5 and J is TRBJ1-6; D is unclear. This CDR3 is 15 amino acids long. Deletions cut 5 bases from V and 4 bases from J, with 12 bases between. Germline V lookup: CDR1 MNHEY, CDR2 SVGAGI. The CDR3 nucleotides are TGTGCCAGCAGTCACGGATTTGGGTATAATTCACCCCTCCACTTT. Translating it yields CASSHGFGYNSPLHF.

For this clonotype: A much larger clone differs from this one at a single base, so this may be a read error. The chain links TRBV9 to TRBJ1-4, with 8 bases identical to TRBD1. Germline lookup yields CDR1 SGDLS and CDR2 YYNGEE. The CDR3 is 16 residues long. DNA of the CDR3: TGTGCCAGCAGCGCGGGACAGGTTGCAACTAATGAAGAACTGGTTTTT. The encoded protein is CASSAGQVATNEELVF.

The chain recombines TRBV6-5 with TRBJ1-6, with no clear D. Germline V CDR1 and CDR2: MNHEY, SVGAGI. The CDR3 covers 16 residues. With 5 bases removed from V and 9 bases from J, the gap between germline ends came to 20 bases. In nucleotides, the CDR3 is TGTGCCAGCAGTCACGCCCTTACATGGAAAAGTTCACCCCTCCACTTT. This codes for CASSHALTWKSSPLHF.

The table lists this clonotype with many counts. V is TRBV5-1 and J is TRBJ2-3, with D hard to call. V gave up 1 base and J gave up 5 bases, with 8 bases separating them. Germline V gene data show CDR1 as SGHRS and CDR2 as YFSETQ. The CDR3 length is 13 residues. CDR3 in DNA: TGCGCCAGCAGCTTGACCAGTCAAGATACGCAGTATTTT. Translation: CASSLTSQDTQYF.

This clonotype was seen just once. The CDR3 end shows no conserved phenylalanine or tryptophan, and so a read error is likely. The chain recombines TRBV7-9 with TRBJ2-5; D gene ambiguous. V was shortened by 0 bases and J by 5 bases, with 10 bases between the two germline ends. Germline V CDR1 and CDR2: SEHNR, FQNEAQ (reference sequence). This CDR3 comprises 14 residues. The chain's CDR3 is CASSLAVLHETQYL. CDR3 sequence (DNA): TGTGCCAGCAGCTTAGCCGTGCTCCACGAGACCCAGTACCTC.